This is a list of T cell receptor beta chains from one sample in a study of blood T cell repertoires in COVID-19. Here immunoSEQ multiplex PCR was the method, and the copy in TCRdb shows in-frame clones only, minus some. The sample carries some 300,000 clones, roughly 86% recorded once. Sequenced: peripheral blood. These receptors all stem from a man aged 65 to 79 with acute or convalescent COVID-19. The CDR3 runs from the conserved cysteine through the conserved F or W. The order of the fields is V gene, J gene, clone size, D gene, CDR3 DNA, CDR3 protein. The D gene is left open where the match is weak. Only part of the rows carry a size: once, few, many, or a class if the clone is expanded.

v_gene: TRBV28
j_gene: TRBJ1-2
abundance: .
d_gene: .
CDR3nt: TGTGCCAGCCATAACTATGGCTACACCTTC
CDR3aa: CASHNYGYTF

v_gene: TRBV12-3/TRBV12-4
j_gene: TRBJ2-7
abundance: .
d_gene: .
CDR3nt: TGTGCCAGCAGTTTAGCTATCTCCTACGAGCAGTACTTC
CDR3aa: CASSLAISYEQYF

v_gene: TRBV5-3
j_gene: TRBJ1-5
abundance: few
d_gene: TRBD1
CDR3nt: TGTGCCAGAAGCTTGATTATGAGGAGACAGGGTTGCAATCAGCCCCAGCATTTT
CDR3aa: CARSLIMRRQGCNQPQHF

v_gene: TRBV2
j_gene: TRBJ2-1
abundance: few
d_gene: .
CDR3nt: TGTGCCAGCCTCAGACTTAGCTCCTACAATGAGCAGTTCTTC
CDR3aa: CASLRLSSYNEQFF

v_gene: TRBV6-5
j_gene: TRBJ2-7
abundance: .
d_gene: .
CDR3nt: TGTGCCAGCAGTTATAGTATCGACAGCCTTAGCGAGCAGTACTTC
CDR3aa: CASSYSIDSLSEQYF

v_gene: TRBV28
j_gene: TRBJ2-1
abundance: .
d_gene: TRBD1
CDR3nt: TGTGCCAGCAGAAGGGACAGTTACAATGAGCAGTTCTTC
CDR3aa: CASRRDSYNEQFF

v_gene: TRBV4-2
j_gene: TRBJ2-5
abundance: .
d_gene: .
CDR3nt: TGTGCCAGCAGCCAGACCGGGGGGCGGTACCAAGAGACCCAGTACTTC
CDR3aa: CASSQTGGRYQETQYF

v_gene: TRBV7-8
j_gene: TRBJ2-7
abundance: few
d_gene: .
CDR3nt: TGTGCCAGCAGCTTTGACAGAACCTACGAGCAGTACTTC
CDR3aa: CASSFDRTYEQYF

v_gene: TRBV6-5
j_gene: TRBJ2-1
abundance: .
d_gene: TRBD2
CDR3nt: TGTGCCAGCTCTCTGGGAGGGGCATCCTACAATGAGCAGTTCTTC
CDR3aa: CASSLGGASYNEQFF

v_gene: TRBV7-6
j_gene: TRBJ1-5
abundance: .
d_gene: TRBD1
CDR3nt: TGTGCCAGCAGCTCCTCAGGACAGGGAAATCAGCCCCAGCATTTT
CDR3aa: CASSSSGQGNQPQHF

v_gene: TRBV27
j_gene: TRBJ1-5
abundance: .
d_gene: .
CDR3nt: TGTGCCAGCGGCACGCGGACAGAAAATCAGCCCCAGCATTTT
CDR3aa: CASGTRTENQPQHF

v_gene: TRBV4-2
j_gene: TRBJ2-7
abundance: .
d_gene: TRBD1
CDR3nt: TGTGCCAGCAGCCATGGACAGGGTGGCACCTACGAGCAGTACTTC
CDR3aa: CASSHGQGGTYEQYF

v_gene: TRBV6-6
j_gene: TRBJ1-6
abundance: .
d_gene: .
CDR3nt: TGTGCCAGCAGTTACTCGGGGCATAATTCACCCCTCCACTTT
CDR3aa: CASSYSGHNSPLHF

v_gene: TRBV6-5
j_gene: TRBJ2-3
abundance: .
d_gene: TRBD1
CDR3nt: TGTGCCAGCAGTTACTCGACAGGGGACACAGATACGCAGTATTTT
CDR3aa: CASSYSTGDTDTQYF

v_gene: TRBV28
j_gene: TRBJ2-7
abundance: .
d_gene: TRBD2
CDR3nt: TGTGCCAGCACGGGAGGACTAGCGGGGGCCAGCTCCTACGAGCAGTACTTC
CDR3aa: CASTGGLAGASSYEQYF

v_gene: TRBV5-1
j_gene: TRBJ2-6
abundance: .
d_gene: .
CDR3nt: TGCGCCAGCAGCACGGGACTCTTCTCTGGGGCCAACGTCCTGACTTTC
CDR3aa: CASSTGLFSGANVLTF

v_gene: TRBV7-9
j_gene: TRBJ1-5
abundance: .
d_gene: .
CDR3nt: TGTGCCAGCAGCTCAGGGAATCAGCCCCAGCATTTT
CDR3aa: CASSSGNQPQHF

v_gene: TRBV6-5
j_gene: TRBJ1-5
abundance: .
d_gene: .
CDR3nt: TGTGCCAGCGCGCGGGACTACAATCAGCCCCAGCATTTT
CDR3aa: CASARDYNQPQHF

v_gene: TRBV4-2
j_gene: TRBJ2-5
abundance: .
d_gene: .
CDR3nt: TGTGCCAGCAGCCAAGGACAGACAATCGGGACCCAGTACTTC
CDR3aa: CASSQGQTIGTQYF

v_gene: TRBV5-1
j_gene: TRBJ1-1
abundance: .
d_gene: TRBD1
CDR3nt: TGCGCCAGCAGCCTCCTGACAGGGACGAACACTGAAGCTTTCTTT
CDR3aa: CASSLLTGTNTEAFF

v_gene: TRBV5-1
j_gene: TRBJ1-1
abundance: .
d_gene: TRBD1
CDR3nt: TGCGCCAGCAACCCACGGACAGGGGACACTGAAGCTTTCTTT
CDR3aa: CASNPRTGDTEAFF

v_gene: TRBV12-3/TRBV12-4
j_gene: TRBJ1-5
abundance: .
d_gene: .
CDR3nt: TGTGCCAGTGGGGGGAGCCGGCCCCAGCATTTT
CDR3aa: CASGGSRPQHF

v_gene: TRBV4-3
j_gene: TRBJ2-1
abundance: .
d_gene: .
CDR3nt: TGCGCCAGCAGCCAAGATCGGCTAGAGGTAAATGAGCAGTTCTTC
CDR3aa: CASSQDRLEVNEQFF

v_gene: TRBV7-8
j_gene: TRBJ1-2
abundance: .
d_gene: TRBD1
CDR3nt: TGTGCCAGCAGTTTACAGGGGCCGGGCTATGGCTACACCTTC
CDR3aa: CASSLQGPGYGYTF

v_gene: TRBV5-4
j_gene: TRBJ2-1
abundance: .
d_gene: .
CDR3nt: TGTGCCAGCAGCTTGAGGGGATATGAGCAGTTCTTC
CDR3aa: CASSLRGYEQFF

v_gene: TRBV18
j_gene: TRBJ2-7
abundance: .
d_gene: TRBD1
CDR3nt: TGTGCCAGCTCACCACAGGTAACAGGGGGATACGAGCAGTACTTC
CDR3aa: CASSPQVTGGYEQYF

v_gene: TRBV9
j_gene: TRBJ1-4
abundance: .
d_gene: .
CDR3nt: TGTGCCAGCAGCGTAGAGACAGGACAAAATGAAAAACTGTTTTTT
CDR3aa: CASSVETGQNEKLFF

v_gene: TRBV19
j_gene: TRBJ1-3
abundance: once
d_gene: .
CDR3nt: TGTGCCAGTACTGCGACAGGCTCTGGAAACACCATATATTTT
CDR3aa: CASTATGSGNTIYF

v_gene: TRBV3-1/TRBV3-2
j_gene: TRBJ1-1
abundance: .
d_gene: TRBD1
CDR3nt: TGTGCCAGCAGCCCCCGTCGAGGACAGGGGGCGACTGAAGCTTTCTTT
CDR3aa: CASSPRRGQGATEAFF

v_gene: TRBV6-6
j_gene: TRBJ1-5
abundance: .
d_gene: .
CDR3nt: TGTGCCAGCAGTTACGCCGAGGGGCCCCAGCATTTT
CDR3aa: CASSYAEGPQHF

v_gene: TRBV6-5
j_gene: TRBJ1-5
abundance: .
d_gene: TRBD1
CDR3nt: TGTGCCACCTCGGGACAGGGCGCCAAACAGCCCCAGCATTTT
CDR3aa: CATSGQGAKQPQHF

v_gene: TRBV4-3
j_gene: TRBJ2-7
abundance: .
d_gene: TRBD1
CDR3nt: TGCGCCAGCAGCCAGGACAGGGAGCCCTACGAGCAGTACTTC
CDR3aa: CASSQDREPYEQYF

v_gene: TRBV11-3
j_gene: TRBJ1-1
abundance: .
d_gene: .
CDR3nt: TGTGCCAGCAGCTTAAGGGGCTCGGGGAACACTGAAGCTTTCTTT
CDR3aa: CASSLRGSGNTEAFF

v_gene: TRBV24-1
j_gene: TRBJ1-2
abundance: .
d_gene: .
CDR3nt: TGTGCCACCAGGGGGGACTCGGAGGGCTACACCTTC
CDR3aa: CATRGDSEGYTF

v_gene: TRBV5-3
j_gene: TRBJ2-1
abundance: .
d_gene: TRBD2
CDR3nt: TGTGCCAGAAGCCGGTGGACACTAGCGGAAAACAATGAGCAGTTCTTC
CDR3aa: CARSRWTLAENNEQFF

v_gene: TRBV2
j_gene: TRBJ1-5
abundance: few
d_gene: TRBD1
CDR3nt: TGTGCCAGCTCGGGACAGGGTGATCAGCCCCAGCATTTT
CDR3aa: CASSGQGDQPQHF

v_gene: TRBV30
j_gene: TRBJ2-1
abundance: .
d_gene: TRBD2
CDR3nt: TGTGCCTGGAGTCCCCCACCGCGGGGGGCTTCTTGTGTCTTC
CDR3aa: CAWSPPPRGASCVF

v_gene: TRBV5-4
j_gene: TRBJ1-4
abundance: .
d_gene: .
CDR3nt: TGTGCCAGCAGCCGTGTCGGGGATGAAAAACTGTTTTTT
CDR3aa: CASSRVGDEKLFF

v_gene: TRBV12-3/TRBV12-4
j_gene: TRBJ2-7
abundance: .
d_gene: TRBD2
CDR3nt: TGTGCCAGCAGCTTGTCGGGGGGCGAGCAGTACTTC
CDR3aa: CASSLSGGEQYF

v_gene: TRBV3-1/TRBV3-2
j_gene: TRBJ1-5
abundance: .
d_gene: .
CDR3nt: TGTGCCAGCAGCCAAGGAGGGGGTCAGCCCCAGCATTTT
CDR3aa: CASSQGGGQPQHF